The entry below describes one T cell receptor (beta chain). Its antigen is undetermined. V lost 3 bases to trimming and J lost 0 bases, with 10 bases between them. CDR3 length equals 15 residues. Germline values: CDR1 KGHSH, CDR2 LQKENI. This entry belongs to a study of T cells after yellow fever vaccination. The study, taken as a whole, reports: Clones that expanded after primary vaccination mostly reappeared after the booster (approximately 96% CD4, 75% to 90% CD8).

TCRdb analysed the 5' RACE reads with MiXCR anew, one entry per CDR3 protein. The sample comprises some 340,000 distinct CDR3 sequences, roughly a tenth of which are singletons, and under 4% rests with the top ten. This chain uses TRBV18 with TRBJ2-3; D is unclear. The clonotype comes from a man aged 18 to 30 who received the YFV17D yellow fever vaccine. Sequenced material: CD4+ T cells sorted from PBMCs, taken 45 days after the yellow fever booster vaccination. Here the CDR3 reads CASSPGTLSTDTQYF. The CDR3 DNA sequence: TGTGCCAGCTCACCTGGCACCCTTAGCACAGATACGCAGTATTTT.